This T cell receptor beta chain was recorded in a study of blood T cell repertoires in COVID-19. Study summary: Acute-phase and convalescent COVID-19 samples originated in the United States, Italy and Spain. T cells, B-cell-depleted T cells, or PBMCs provided the cDNA or gDNA that served as material.

Methods used by the authors: Cell counts per sample came from amplifying reference gene primers. Clones were read by immunoSEQ multiplex PCR, and TCRdb kept only the in-frame ones, dropping some. V, J and clone size were drawn from that table, and D and trimming were deduced from the DNA. The data show hundreds of thousands of clones, roughly nine tenths seen once. The clonotype was recovered from a man aged 35 to 55 with acute or convalescent COVID-19. The source material was peripheral blood.

CDR3 in amino acids: CASSVGPGSDEQYF. In nucleotides, the CDR3 is TGTGCCAGCAGCGTAGGCCCAGGGTCAGACGAGCAGTACTTC. The chain employs TRBV9 and TRBJ2-7, with a weak D call TRBD1 (5 bases). The V gene lost 0 bases and the J gene lost 5 bases, with 12 bases spanning the gap. This CDR3 comprises 14 residues. Germline CDR1 and CDR2: SGDLS and YYNGEE.